This section outlines one T cell receptor (beta chain) sequence together with its context. This clonotype was seen a handful of times. Which antigen it targets is not known. No qualities accompany the bases; no much larger clone lies one base away. Donors were 40 or so systemically healthy Caucasian individuals from Russia aged roughly 6 to 100 years. Each donor gave ten milliliters of peripheral blood, collected into EDTA-treated Vacutainer tubes. Ficoll-Paque density-gradient centrifugation was used to isolate PBMCs, with at least 7 million per sample. Trizol reagent was used to extract total RNA from PBMCs, with at least 5.5 micrograms per sample. Naive CD45RAhigh/CD27high T cell percentages were measured by flow cytometry on a PBMC aliquot from every donor. V lost 3 bases and J lost 1 base; the stretch between them is 16 bases long. The CDR3, cysteine through phenylalanine, is 17 amino acids long. The kept DNA is CDR3 alone, 51 bases in frame from the first base. CDR1 is given as SGHKS and CDR2 as YYEKEE, both from the germline V gene (reference sequence).

Library preparation used 5' RACE. The reads were generated on an Illumina HiSeq 2500. A second PCR of roughly 7 to 11 cycles was performed with a sample-barcoded 5' primer and a J-beta primer mix. A template-switch 5' adaptor carrying 12 random nucleotides introduced a unique molecular identifier onto each TCR beta cDNA molecule. Each sample yielded at least 3 million CDR3-containing paired-end reads. First-strand cDNA synthesis was performed from all RNA using the Mint cDNA synthesis kit, with priming by a TRBC-specific oligonucleotide. Following uracil-DNA glycosylase treatment, a first 18-cycle PCR with universal primers M1SS and BC2_uni_R was performed on all cDNA. As for the original processing: For normalization, 1 million high-quality reads were randomly selected from each sample, with every read carrying a distinct molecular identifier. Reads sharing molecular identifiers were discarded rather than binned into consensus sequences. MiTCR, run with a Q25 quality threshold and the strictest error-elimination algorithm, handled CDR3 identification, clonotype clustering and error correction. A nonparametric unseen species model with Euler transformation was used to estimate lower-bound total TCR beta diversity. The public reads were reanalyzed by TCRdb: fastp trimming at Q25, MiXCR alignment, in-frame beta chains only. Rows merge per CDR3 protein into single entries with the most common DNA and genes. The V and J calls come from TCRdb's annotation, not from the publication. This sample is represented by 1,500,000 or so distinct CDR3 sequences; roughly 43% of them were singletons. The ten top clones hold around 4% of the sample.

The data belong to a study of blood T cells in healthy people across ages (dated by TCRdb to about 2015). Some background on the complete study: In model experiments, template switching captured roughly one uniquely barcoded TCR beta cDNA molecule for every two T cells. Age-related changes in TCR beta repertoire diversity were measured in the study by deep sequencing normalized with unique cDNA molecular identifiers. Donors were grouped into four age groups: young (average roughly 15 years), middle-aged (under 40), aged (around 60) and long-lived (approximately 78). Donors of different ages were randomly distributed across sequencing lanes to avoid experimental bias. Two additional independent replicas of 1 million unique cDNA reads from the same blood draw were analyzed for two donors (one aged 18 to 29 and one aged 80 or older).

On the study overall, not on this receptor specifically: Because profiling used bulk unsorted PBMCs, naive and antigen-experienced compartments could not be compared conclusively. The percentage of naive T cells measured by flow cytometry correlated strongly with observed TCR beta diversity. Compared with the aged group, more naive CD4+ T cells, fewer expanded clones and increased TCR diversity were shown by the long-lived group, suggesting age selection. Estimates of total diversity from one million sequenced T cells were regarded as lower bounds and underestimates. Observed TCR beta diversity per million T cells fell roughly linearly with age, and a significant reduction was already apparent by age about 36. Because the CMV infection status of the donors was unknown, age-related changes in expanded clonotypes may potentially have been confounded.

The receptor was isolated from a woman aged 18-35 years in good health. Material for sequencing was blood. Rearrangement joined TRBV5-5 to TRBJ2-2; the D gene is perhaps TRBD1 or TRBD2, each of them matching over 5 bases. This receptor has the CDR3 CASSSDGAPMNTGELFF. Read as DNA, the sequence is TGTGCCAGCAGCTCTGACGGGGCCCCAATGAACACCGGGGAGCTGTTTTTT.